Included here is one T cell receptor beta chain sequence, with context. Antigen unknown. The entry originates in a study of cytomegalovirus exposure and HLA in healthy donors. Study in general: Ancestry clustering placed around four fifths of roughly 400 genotyped donors in the Caucasian-associated cluster.

Trimming cost V 4 bases and J 2 bases; bases outside gene matches: 9. Germline V gene sequence: CDR1 MGHDK, CDR2 SYGVNS. This CDR3 is built from 16 residues. General observations from the study: Beyond CMV serostatus, there was no information to go on about immune exposure.

PCR amplification relied on 60 Vbeta primers (plus 13 Jbeta primers). Here immunoSEQ multiplex PCR was the method, and the copy in TCRdb shows in-frame clones only, minus some. The sample yields some 200,000 clones, 65% to 90% seen once. Input material: PBMCs. The receptor's source is a man between 35 and 55 years old in good health and CMV-seropositive. The chain combines TRBV25-1 with TRBJ2-7, with TRBD1 identical over 9 bases. CDR3 sequence (DNA): TGTGCCAGCAGTGGGCCTCCGGGACAGGGTACCTACGAGCAGTACTTC. This translates into CASSGPPGQGTYEQYF.